These 29 T cell receptor beta chains share one sample of origin, sequenced in a study of B cell selection in AIRE deficiency. Generated by immunoSEQ multiplex PCR, the TCRdb table keeps only in-frame clones and is missing some. The sample shows over 20,000 clones, 92% of them seen only once. Regulatory T cells were sorted as CD4+CD25hiCD127low/negative. What was sequenced was CD4+CD25+ Tregs sorted from PBMCs. These receptors were taken from a human donor in good health.

The chain recombines TRBV5-1 with TRBJ1-2; no reliable D call. CDR3 length: 16 residues. The germline V and J ends were trimmed by 4 bases and 4 bases, with 20 bases remaining between them. The germline gives CDR1 SGHRS, CDR2 YFSETQ. DNA of the CDR3: TGCGCCAGCAGCCCCGCGGTGGGTGGCCGGGGCTATGGCTACACCTTC. Its protein is CASSPAVGGRGYGYTF.

This chain uses TRBV29-1 with TRBJ1-3; D might be TRBD1 (5 bases). Germline CDR1 SQVTM, CDR2 ANQGSEA. This CDR3 comprises 15 residues. V lost 4 bases to trimming and J lost 0 bases, with 13 bases between them. This chain's CDR3 is CSVGQMTVSGNTIYF. For the CDR3, the DNA is TGCAGCGTTGGACAAATGACAGTCTCTGGAAACACCATATATTTT.

The chain links TRBV5-1 to TRBJ1-3; D remains ambiguous. Trimming left V 0 bases short and J 4 bases short, with 8 bases between. This CDR3 contains 14 residues. Germline-derived CDR1 and CDR2 are SGHRS and YFSETQ. CDR3 in DNA: TGCGCCAGCAGCTTGGGTACGGAAGGAAACACCATATATTTT. Protein: CASSLGTEGNTIYF.

The chain links TRBV5-8 to TRBJ1-1; perhaps TRBD1 as D (5 bases). The CDR3 totals 16 residues. The V and J ends lost 1 base and 0 bases respectively, with 13 bases between them. Germline V lookup: CDR1 SGHTS, CDR2 YDEGEE. CDR3 protein: CASSLRGLIMNTEAFF. CDR3 nucleotide sequence: TGTGCCAGCAGCTTGAGGGGATTAATTATGAACACTGAAGCTTTCTTT. The variable domain in full, with the rest retrieved from reference TRBV5-8 and TRBJ1-1, is EAGVTQSPTHLIKTRGQQATLRCSPISGHTSVYWYQQALGLGLQFLLWYDEGEERNRGNFPPRFSGRQFPNYSSELNVNALELEDSALYLCASSLRGLIMNTEAFFGQGTRLTVV.

The chain recombines TRBV5-4 with TRBJ2-7, with TRBD1 matching 8 bases. The CDR3 sequence is 14 residues long. Germline assignment: CDR1 SGHNT and CDR2 YYREEE (reference sequence). V shed 4 bases, J shed 5 bases, and the junction held 8 bases outside the gene matches. The CDR3 reads CASSKGQEVDEQYF. In DNA form, the CDR3 reads TGTGCCAGCAGCAAGGGACAGGAGGTTGACGAGCAGTACTTC.

Here the CDR3 DNA reads TGCGCCAGCAGTGATACGGGGGTGGCGTACAATGAGCAGTTCTTC. It codes for CASSDTGVAYNEQFF. The chain joins TRBV10-1 to TRBJ2-1; perhaps TRBD2 as D (6 bases). V was trimmed by 3 bases and J by 4 bases, leaving 13 bases between them. Germline lookup yields CDR1 WNHNN and CDR2 SYGVQD (reference sequence). This CDR3 region has 15 residues.

The chain uses TRBV7-9 and TRBJ1-1, with unresolved D. V was cut by 1 base and J by 3 bases, with 15 bases left in between. Germline V CDR1 and CDR2: SEHNR, FQNEAQ (reference sequence). The CDR3 runs to 16 residues. CDR3 sequence (DNA): TGTGCCAGCAGCTTAGGCTCCGGGTTACCTTACACTGAAGCTTTCTTT. It yields the protein CASSLGSGLPYTEAFF.

This rearrangement joins TRBV2 to TRBJ2-7; 12 nucleotides align to TRBD2. V dropped 6 bases and J dropped 4; count of bases not matched to a gene: 10. Germline lookup yields CDR1 SNHLY and CDR2 FYNNEI. This CDR3 spans 16 amino acids. CDR3 in DNA: TGTGCCAGCAGGGCATCTAGCGGGGGGGGATTTTACGAGCAGTACTTC. Translation: CASRASSGGGFYEQYF.

The chain combines TRBV7-2 with TRBJ2-1, with a possible D match to TRBD1 (6 bases). V was trimmed by 5 bases and J by 4 bases, leaving 15 bases between them. There are 15 residues in the CDR3. Germline CDR1 reads SGHTA; CDR2 reads FQGNSA. This chain's CDR3 is CASSRGSSTYNEQFF. Written as DNA, the CDR3 is TGTGCCAGCAGCAGGGGGTCCTCCACTTACAATGAGCAGTTCTTC.

This clone occurred a few times. The V and J genes are TRBV6-5 and TRBJ2-3; TRBD1 agrees at 8 bases. J gave up 1 base and V 9 bases, and 3 bases lay outside the gene matches. CDR3 size: 13 residues. The germline V gene encodes CDR1 MNHEY and CDR2 SVGAGI. The DNA for the CDR3 is TGTGCCAGTAAGACAGGGGGCACAGATACGCAGTATTTT. This gives the protein CASKTGGTDTQYF.

This chain joins TRBV5-1 and TRBJ1-2; D is undetermined. The germline gives CDR1 SGHRS, CDR2 YFSETQ. V lost 0 bases to trimming and J lost 4 bases, with 7 bases between them. The CDR3 extends over 13 amino acids. The DNA of the CDR3 is TGCGCCAGCAGCTTGGAGGAGACCTATGGCTACACCTTC. Translating it yields CASSLEETYGYTF.

CDR3 nucleotide sequence: TGTGCCAGCAGCGCAGGGACAGAATATAATCAGCCCCAGCATTTT. It is translated as CASSAGTEYNQPQHF. The genes are TRBV5-4 and TRBJ1-5; 7 bases are a match to TRBD1. The J segment lost 4 bases and the V segment lost 4 bases, leaving 8 bases of the junction unmatched. Looked up from germline, CDR1 is SGHNT and CDR2 is YYREEE (reference sequence). This CDR3 comprises 15 residues. The full variable domain, in which reference TRBV5-4 and TRBJ1-5 provide the parts outside the CDR3, is ETGVTQSPTHLIKTRGQQVTLRCSSQSGHNTVSWYQQALGQGPQFIFQYYREEENGRGNFPPRFSGLQFPNYSSELNVNALELDDSALYLCASSAGTEYNQPQHFGDGTRLSIL.

The V gene is TRBV5-8, the J gene TRBJ1-5; TRBD1 aligns across 7 bases. Germline trimming cut 2 bases from V and 2 bases from J; bases unmatched to any gene: 7. CDR3 length: 16 residues. Germline assignment: CDR1 SGHTS and CDR2 YDEGEE. The CDR3 is CASSLRQGAGNQPQHF. Here the CDR3 DNA reads TGTGCCAGCAGCTTAAGACAGGGAGCGGGCAATCAGCCCCAGCATTTT.

V and J are TRBV9 and TRBJ1-6, with 8 bases aligning to TRBD1. From germline, CDR1 is SGDLS and CDR2 YYNGEE. With 4 bases clipped from V and 9 bases from J, the junction kept 9 bases outside the gene matches. The CDR3 is 15 residues long. The CDR3 nucleotides read TGTGCCAGCAGCCTCAGACAGGGGTCCGGTTCACCCCTCCACTTT. It yields the protein CASSLRQGSGSPLHF.

V gene TRBV6-5 combines with J gene TRBJ2-2; maybe TRBD2 (5 bases). This CDR3 comprises 14 residues. In germline, CDR1 is MNHEY, CDR2 SVGAGI. V was shortened by 2 bases and J by 1 base, with 5 bases between the two germline ends. CDR3 in DNA: TGTGCCAGCAGTTACAGCGGGAACACCGGGGAGCTGTTTTTT. Translation: CASSYSGNTGELFF.

This chain connects TRBV5-1 to TRBJ1-2; possible D gene TRBD1, 5 bases. V was pared by 0 bases and J by 7 bases, with 16 bases between. Looked up from germline, CDR1 is SGHRS and CDR2 is YFSETQ. The CDR3 consists of 15 residues. The CDR3 sequence is CASSLGARRGGGYTF. Here the CDR3 DNA reads TGCGCCAGCAGCTTGGGAGCCAGGAGGGGAGGTGGCTACACCTTC.

The rearrangement joins TRBV2 to TRBJ2-4, with 7 bases lining up with TRBD2. Germline CDR1 SNHLY, CDR2 FYNNEI. The CDR3 spans 15 residues. The J segment lost 0 bases and the V segment lost 4 bases, leaving 3 bases of the junction unmatched. CDR3 amino acids: CASSGAGLAKNIQYF. The CDR3 DNA is TGTGCCAGCAGTGGAGCGGGACTAGCCAAAAACATTCAGTACTTC.

In this sample, this clone turned up once. This sequence joins TRBV18 and TRBJ1-6; unclear D gene. This CDR3 region has 14 residues. Deletions cut 5 bases from V and 8 bases from J, with 13 bases between. Germline V gene sequence: CDR1 KGHSH, CDR2 LQKENI. The CDR3 reads CASSRWPTDSPLHF. The CDR3 DNA reads as TGTGCCAGCTCAAGATGGCCGACGGATTCACCCCTCCACTTT.

This chain uses TRBV6-1 with TRBJ1-6; TRBD1 is a possible D gene (5 bases). The germline CDR1 and CDR2 sequences are MNHNS and SASEGT. The ends were cut back, 6 bases at V and 3 bases at J, with 6 bases in the middle. The CDR3 has 13 amino acids. The CDR3 nucleotides are TGTGCCAGCAGGGGGGACTATAATTCACCCCTCCACTTT. Translating it yields CASRGDYNSPLHF.

This chain joins TRBV14 and TRBJ1-1, with unresolved D. Trimming left V 0 bases short and J 4 bases short, with 6 bases between. Germline CDR1 is SGHDN and CDR2 is FVKESK. CDR3 length equals 13 residues. CDR3 coding DNA: TGTGCCAGCAGCCAAGATATGGGCACTGAAGCTTTCTTT. It specifies CASSQDMGTEAFF.

The chain couples TRBV4-3 to TRBJ2-4, with a possible D match to TRBD1 (5 bases). Germline CDR1 and CDR2: LGHNA and YSLEER. The CDR3 is made up of 18 amino acids. Between the trimmed V and J ends, which lost 4 bases and 1 base, there was a span of 20 bases. CDR3 in DNA: TGCGCCAGCAGCCTCCGTAGGGGCAGCCACGGCGCCAAAAACATTCAGTACTTC. It is translated as CASSLRRGSHGAKNIQYF.

This clone was recorded a few times. The J gene is TRBJ2-4, the V gene TRBV6-5; D perhaps matches TRBD1 (7 bases). V lost 7 bases and J lost 12, with 16 bases in between. The CDR3 totals 12 residues. Germline V gene lookup returns CDR1 MNHEY and CDR2 SVGAGI. CDR3 sequence reads: CASTSAGGYQYF. DNA for the CDR3: TGTGCCAGCACTTCGGCAGGGGGGTATCAGTACTTC.

The chain combines TRBV5-5 with TRBJ2-5, with D perhaps assigned TRBD1 or TRBD2 (5 bases each). The CDR3 is 16 residues long. V lost 4 bases to trimming and J lost 2 bases, with 18 bases between them. Per germline, CDR1 SGHKS and CDR2 YYEKEE (reference sequence). The chain's CDR3 is CASSPQAGAGQETQYF. The CDR3 DNA follows: TGTGCCAGCAGCCCCCAGGCCGGGGCTGGACAAGAGACCCAGTACTTC.

The V call is TRBV4-1, the J call TRBJ2-1, with TRBD2 matching 10 bases. Looked up from germline, CDR1 is MGHRA and CDR2 is YSYEKL. With V trimmed by 0 bases and J by 8 bases, 13 bases remained unmatched. The CDR3 loop spans 18 amino acids. This CDR3 is CASSQERTAGGQRDEQFF. CDR3 nucleotide sequence: TGCGCCAGCAGCCAAGAGAGGACAGCGGGGGGGCAAAGGGATGAGCAGTTCTTC.

This sequence joins TRBV18 and TRBJ2-7, with D uncertain. In germline, CDR1 is KGHSH, CDR2 LQKENI. The V and J ends lost 3 bases and 5 bases respectively, with 11 bases between them. This CDR3 has 13 amino acids. The CDR3 reads CASSPSLVNEQYF. CDR3 coding DNA: TGTGCCAGCTCACCTAGCCTAGTCAACGAGCAGTACTTC.

This chain joins TRBV7-8 and TRBJ2-2; possibly TRBD2 for D (6 bases). The CDR3 covers 15 residues. Germline values: CDR1 SGHVS, CDR2 FQNEAQ. Trimming took 2 bases from V and 6 from J, leaving 13 bases between them. CDR3 in DNA: TGTGCCAGCAGCTTAAGGGACTCTAATTCCGGGGAGCTGTTTTTT. The encoded protein is CASSLRDSNSGELFF.

This clone has a single count. The chain employs TRBV5-1 and TRBJ2-1; D ambiguous. Germline CDR1 and CDR2: SGHRS and YFSETQ. V was cut by 6 bases and J by 2 bases, with 12 bases left in between. The CDR3 length is 14 residues. The CDR3 coding sequence is TGCGCCAGCACCCCTGGGCAGCCCTACAATGAGCAGTTCTTC. This encodes CASTPGQPYNEQFF.

The gene calls are TRBV2 and TRBJ1-5; D uncertain. V lost 0 bases and J lost 1, with 13 bases in between. The germline CDR1 and CDR2 sequences are SNHLY and FYNNEI. This CDR3 region has 17 residues. CDR3 residues: CASSEALRRGSNQPQHF. CDR3 nucleotides: TGTGCCAGCAGTGAAGCGCTTCGACGAGGGAGCAATCAGCCCCAGCATTTT.

The chain couples TRBV9 to TRBJ1-1; D gene unclear. This CDR3 spans 14 amino acids. Germline V gene sequence: CDR1 SGDLS, CDR2 YYNGEE. The V gene lost 3 bases and the J gene lost 5 bases, with 14 bases spanning the gap. Here the CDR3 DNA reads TGTGCCAGCAGCGCCCTCTCTTGGGAGACTGAAGCTTTCTTT. It codes for CASSALSWETEAFF.